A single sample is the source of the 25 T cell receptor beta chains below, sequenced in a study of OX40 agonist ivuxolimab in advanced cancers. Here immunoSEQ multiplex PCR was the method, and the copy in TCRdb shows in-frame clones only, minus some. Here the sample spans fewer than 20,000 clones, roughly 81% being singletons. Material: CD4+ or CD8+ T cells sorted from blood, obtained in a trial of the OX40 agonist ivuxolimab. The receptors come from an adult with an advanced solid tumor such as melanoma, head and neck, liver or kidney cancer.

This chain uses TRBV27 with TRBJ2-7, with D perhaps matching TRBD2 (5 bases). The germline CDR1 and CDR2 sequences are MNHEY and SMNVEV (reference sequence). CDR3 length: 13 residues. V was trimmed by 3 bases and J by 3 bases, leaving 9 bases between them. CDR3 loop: CASSFGVFYEQYF. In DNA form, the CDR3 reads TGTGCCAGCAGTTTCGGGGTTTTCTACGAGCAGTACTTC.

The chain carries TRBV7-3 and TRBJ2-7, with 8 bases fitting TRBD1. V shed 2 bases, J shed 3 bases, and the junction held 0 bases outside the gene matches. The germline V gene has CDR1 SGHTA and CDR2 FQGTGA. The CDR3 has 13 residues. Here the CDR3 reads CASSLDRGYEQYF. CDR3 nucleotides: TGTGCCAGCAGCTTAGACAGGGGCTACGAGCAGTACTTC.

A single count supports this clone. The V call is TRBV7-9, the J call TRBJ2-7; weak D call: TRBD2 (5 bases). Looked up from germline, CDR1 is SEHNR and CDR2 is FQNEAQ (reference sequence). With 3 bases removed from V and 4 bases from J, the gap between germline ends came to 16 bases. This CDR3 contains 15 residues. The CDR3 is CASSFEGDGEYEQYF. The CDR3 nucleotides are TGTGCCAGCAGCTTTGAGGGTGACGGTGAGTACGAGCAGTACTTC.

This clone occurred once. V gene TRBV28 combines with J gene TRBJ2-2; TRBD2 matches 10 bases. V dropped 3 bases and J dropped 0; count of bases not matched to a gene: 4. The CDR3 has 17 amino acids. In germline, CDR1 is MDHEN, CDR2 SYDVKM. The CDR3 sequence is CASSFESGGANTGELFF. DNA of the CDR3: TGTGCCAGCAGTTTTGAGAGCGGGGGGGCGAACACCGGGGAGCTGTTTTTT.

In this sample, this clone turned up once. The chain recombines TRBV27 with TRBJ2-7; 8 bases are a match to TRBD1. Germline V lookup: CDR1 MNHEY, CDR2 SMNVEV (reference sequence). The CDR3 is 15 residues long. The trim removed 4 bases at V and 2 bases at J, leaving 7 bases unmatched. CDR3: CASSSGQEYPYEQYF. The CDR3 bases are TGTGCCAGCAGTTCGGGACAGGAGTACCCCTACGAGCAGTACTTC.

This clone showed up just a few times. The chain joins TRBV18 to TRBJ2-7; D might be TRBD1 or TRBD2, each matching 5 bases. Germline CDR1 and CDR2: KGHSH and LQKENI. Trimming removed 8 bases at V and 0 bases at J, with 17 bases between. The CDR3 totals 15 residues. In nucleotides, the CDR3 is TGTGCCAGCAGCGTAGGGACGGCTAGCTCCTACGAGCAGTACTTC. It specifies CASSVGTASSYEQYF.

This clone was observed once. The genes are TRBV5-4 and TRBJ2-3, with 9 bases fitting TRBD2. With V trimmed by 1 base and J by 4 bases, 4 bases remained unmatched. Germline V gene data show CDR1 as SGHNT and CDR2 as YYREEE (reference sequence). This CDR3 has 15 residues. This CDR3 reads CASSLRGRAPDTQYF. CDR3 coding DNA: TGTGCCAGCAGCTTGCGCGGGAGGGCACCAGATACGCAGTATTTT.

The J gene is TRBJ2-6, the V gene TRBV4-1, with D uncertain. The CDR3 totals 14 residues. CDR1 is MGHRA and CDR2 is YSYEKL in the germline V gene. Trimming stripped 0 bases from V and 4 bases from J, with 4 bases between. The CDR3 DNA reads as TGCGCCAGCAGCCAAGAACCGGGGGCCAACGTCCTGACTTTC. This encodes CASSQEPGANVLTF.

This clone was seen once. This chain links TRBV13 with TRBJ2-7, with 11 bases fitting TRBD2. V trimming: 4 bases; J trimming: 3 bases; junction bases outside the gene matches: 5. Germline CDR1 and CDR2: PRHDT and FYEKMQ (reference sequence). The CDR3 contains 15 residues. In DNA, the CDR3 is TGTGCCAGCAGCTGGGGGACTAGCGGAATCTACGAGCAGTACTTC. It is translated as CASSWGTSGIYEQYF.

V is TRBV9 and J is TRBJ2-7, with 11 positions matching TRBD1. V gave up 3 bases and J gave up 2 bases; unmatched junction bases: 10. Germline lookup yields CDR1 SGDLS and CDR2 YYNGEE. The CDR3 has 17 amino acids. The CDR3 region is CASSAGAGQGATYEQYF. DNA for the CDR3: TGTGCCAGCAGCGCAGGCGCCGGACAGGGGGCGACCTACGAGCAGTACTTC.

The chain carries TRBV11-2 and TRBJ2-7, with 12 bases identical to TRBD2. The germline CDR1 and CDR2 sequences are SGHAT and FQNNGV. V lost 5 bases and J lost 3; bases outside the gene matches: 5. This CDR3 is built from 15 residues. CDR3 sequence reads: CASSLGTSGFYEQYF. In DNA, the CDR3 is TGTGCCAGCAGCCTCGGGACTAGCGGGTTCTACGAGCAGTACTTC.

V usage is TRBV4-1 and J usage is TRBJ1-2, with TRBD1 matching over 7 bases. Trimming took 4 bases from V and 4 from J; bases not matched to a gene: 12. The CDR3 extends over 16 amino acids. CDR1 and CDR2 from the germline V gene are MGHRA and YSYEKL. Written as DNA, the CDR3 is TGCGCCAGCAGCCTCCCTTCTGAGGGGGCGATCTATGGCTACACCTTC. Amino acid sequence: CASSLPSEGAIYGYTF.

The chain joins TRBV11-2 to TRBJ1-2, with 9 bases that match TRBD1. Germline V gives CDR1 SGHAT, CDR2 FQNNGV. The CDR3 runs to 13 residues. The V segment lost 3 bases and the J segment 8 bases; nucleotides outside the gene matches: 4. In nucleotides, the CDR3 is TGTGCCAGCAGCTTGGGGACAGGGAACGGCTACACCTTC. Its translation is CASSLGTGNGYTF.

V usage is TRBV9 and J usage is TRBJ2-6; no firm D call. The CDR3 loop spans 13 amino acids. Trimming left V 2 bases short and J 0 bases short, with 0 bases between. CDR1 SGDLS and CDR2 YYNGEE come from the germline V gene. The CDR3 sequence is CASSVSGANVLTF. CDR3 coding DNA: TGTGCCAGCAGCGTCTCTGGGGCCAACGTCCTGACTTTC.

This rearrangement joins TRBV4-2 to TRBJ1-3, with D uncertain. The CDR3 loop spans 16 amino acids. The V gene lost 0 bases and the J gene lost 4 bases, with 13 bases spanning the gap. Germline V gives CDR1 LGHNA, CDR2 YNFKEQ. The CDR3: CASSQEEGSSGNTIYF. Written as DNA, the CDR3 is TGTGCCAGCAGCCAAGAGGAAGGGTCCTCCGGAAACACCATATATTTT.

DNA of the CDR3: TGTGCCAGCAGCGGAAAGGGGGGGAGCAATGAGCAGTTCTTC. The encoded protein is CASSGKGGSNEQFF. The chain combines TRBV2 with TRBJ2-1; the D gene is possibly TRBD2 (7 bases). The CDR3 is made up of 14 amino acids. In germline, CDR1 is SNHLY, CDR2 FYNNEI. V lost 6 bases to trimming and J lost 6 bases, with 15 bases between them.

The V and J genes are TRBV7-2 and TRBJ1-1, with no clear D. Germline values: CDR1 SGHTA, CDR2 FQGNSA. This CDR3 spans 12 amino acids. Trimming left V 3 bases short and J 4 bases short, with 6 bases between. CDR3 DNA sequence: TGTGCCAGCAGCTTTGGTTTCACTGAAGCTTTCTTT. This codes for CASSFGFTEAFF. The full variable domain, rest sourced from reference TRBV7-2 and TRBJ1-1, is GAGVSQSPSNKVTEKGKDVELRCDPISGHTALYWYRQSLGQGLEFLIYFQGNSAPDKSGLPSDRFSAERTGGSVSTLTIQRTQQEDSAVYLCASSFGFTEAFFGQGTRLTVV.

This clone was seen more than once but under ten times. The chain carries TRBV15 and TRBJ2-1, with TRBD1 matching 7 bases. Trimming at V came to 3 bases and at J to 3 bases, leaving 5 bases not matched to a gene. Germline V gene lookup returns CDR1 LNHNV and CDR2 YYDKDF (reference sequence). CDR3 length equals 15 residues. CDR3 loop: CATSRARDSYNEQFF. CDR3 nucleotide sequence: TGTGCCACCAGCAGGGCCCGGGACAGCTACAATGAGCAGTTCTTC. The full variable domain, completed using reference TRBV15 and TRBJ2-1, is DAMVIQNPRYQVTQFGKPVTLSCSQTLNHNVMYWYQQKSSQAPKLLFHYYDKDFNNEADTPDNFQSRRPNTSFCFLDIRSPGLGDTAMYLCATSRARDSYNEQFFGPGTRLTVL.

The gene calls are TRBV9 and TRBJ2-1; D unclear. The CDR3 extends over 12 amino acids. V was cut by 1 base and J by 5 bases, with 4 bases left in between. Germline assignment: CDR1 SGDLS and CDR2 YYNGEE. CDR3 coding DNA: TGTGCCAGCAGCGTAAGCGACAATGAGCAGTTCTTC. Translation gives CASSVSDNEQFF.

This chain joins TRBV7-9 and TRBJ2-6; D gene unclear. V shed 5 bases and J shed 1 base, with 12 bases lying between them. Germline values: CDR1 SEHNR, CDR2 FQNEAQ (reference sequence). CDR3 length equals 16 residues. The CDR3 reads CASSPRQPSGANVLTF. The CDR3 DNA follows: TGTGCCAGCAGCCCCCGCCAGCCTTCTGGGGCCAACGTCCTGACTTTC. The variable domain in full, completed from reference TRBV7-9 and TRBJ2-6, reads DTGVSQNPRHKITKRGQNVTFRCDPISEHNRLYWYRQTLGQGPEFLTYFQNEAQLEKSRLLSDRFSAERPKGSFSTLEIQRTEQGDSAMYLCASSPRQPSGANVLTFGAGSRLTVL.

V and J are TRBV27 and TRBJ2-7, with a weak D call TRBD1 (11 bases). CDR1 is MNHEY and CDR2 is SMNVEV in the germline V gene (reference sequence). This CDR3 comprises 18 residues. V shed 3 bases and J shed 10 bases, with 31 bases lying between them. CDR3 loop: CASSLLGQGVLAGEIQYF. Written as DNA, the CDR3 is TGTGCCAGCAGTTTGTTGGGACAGGGGGTTCTAGCGGGAGAAATTCAGTACTTC.

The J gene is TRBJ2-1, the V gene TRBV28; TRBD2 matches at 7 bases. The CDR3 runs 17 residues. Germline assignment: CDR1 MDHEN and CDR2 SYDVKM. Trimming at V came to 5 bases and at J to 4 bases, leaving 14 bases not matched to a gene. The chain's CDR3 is CASSPSGGDYVYNEQFF. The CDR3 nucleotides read TGTGCCAGCAGTCCTTCCGGTGGGGACTACGTATACAATGAGCAGTTCTTC.

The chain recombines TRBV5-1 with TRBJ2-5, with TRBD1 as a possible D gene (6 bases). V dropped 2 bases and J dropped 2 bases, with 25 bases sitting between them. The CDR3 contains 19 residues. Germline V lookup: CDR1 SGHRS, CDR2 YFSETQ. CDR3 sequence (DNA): TGCGCCAGCAGCTTCTTGGGACCCTTGCTCGACAGGAGTCAAGAGACCCAGTACTTC. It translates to CASSFLGPLLDRSQETQYF. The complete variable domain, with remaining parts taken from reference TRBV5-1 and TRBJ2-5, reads KAGVTQTPRYLIKTRGQQVTLSCSPISGHRSVSWYQQTPGQGLQFLFEYFSETQRNKGNFPGRFSGRQFSNSRSEMNVSTLELGDSALYLCASSFLGPLLDRSQETQYFGPGTRLLVL.

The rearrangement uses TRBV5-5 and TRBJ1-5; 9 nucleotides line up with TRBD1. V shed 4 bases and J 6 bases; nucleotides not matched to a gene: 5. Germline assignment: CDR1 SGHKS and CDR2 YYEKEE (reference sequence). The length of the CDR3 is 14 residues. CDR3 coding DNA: TGTGCCAGCAGCGCGGACAGGGGAAGTCAGCCCCAGCATTTT. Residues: CASSADRGSQPQHF.

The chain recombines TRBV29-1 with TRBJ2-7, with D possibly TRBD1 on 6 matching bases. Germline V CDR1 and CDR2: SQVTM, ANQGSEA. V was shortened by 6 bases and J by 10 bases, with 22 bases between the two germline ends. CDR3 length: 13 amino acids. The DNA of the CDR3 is TGCAGCGTGAGAAGACAGGAATCCCTAAGACAGTACTTC. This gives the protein CSVRRQESLRQYF.